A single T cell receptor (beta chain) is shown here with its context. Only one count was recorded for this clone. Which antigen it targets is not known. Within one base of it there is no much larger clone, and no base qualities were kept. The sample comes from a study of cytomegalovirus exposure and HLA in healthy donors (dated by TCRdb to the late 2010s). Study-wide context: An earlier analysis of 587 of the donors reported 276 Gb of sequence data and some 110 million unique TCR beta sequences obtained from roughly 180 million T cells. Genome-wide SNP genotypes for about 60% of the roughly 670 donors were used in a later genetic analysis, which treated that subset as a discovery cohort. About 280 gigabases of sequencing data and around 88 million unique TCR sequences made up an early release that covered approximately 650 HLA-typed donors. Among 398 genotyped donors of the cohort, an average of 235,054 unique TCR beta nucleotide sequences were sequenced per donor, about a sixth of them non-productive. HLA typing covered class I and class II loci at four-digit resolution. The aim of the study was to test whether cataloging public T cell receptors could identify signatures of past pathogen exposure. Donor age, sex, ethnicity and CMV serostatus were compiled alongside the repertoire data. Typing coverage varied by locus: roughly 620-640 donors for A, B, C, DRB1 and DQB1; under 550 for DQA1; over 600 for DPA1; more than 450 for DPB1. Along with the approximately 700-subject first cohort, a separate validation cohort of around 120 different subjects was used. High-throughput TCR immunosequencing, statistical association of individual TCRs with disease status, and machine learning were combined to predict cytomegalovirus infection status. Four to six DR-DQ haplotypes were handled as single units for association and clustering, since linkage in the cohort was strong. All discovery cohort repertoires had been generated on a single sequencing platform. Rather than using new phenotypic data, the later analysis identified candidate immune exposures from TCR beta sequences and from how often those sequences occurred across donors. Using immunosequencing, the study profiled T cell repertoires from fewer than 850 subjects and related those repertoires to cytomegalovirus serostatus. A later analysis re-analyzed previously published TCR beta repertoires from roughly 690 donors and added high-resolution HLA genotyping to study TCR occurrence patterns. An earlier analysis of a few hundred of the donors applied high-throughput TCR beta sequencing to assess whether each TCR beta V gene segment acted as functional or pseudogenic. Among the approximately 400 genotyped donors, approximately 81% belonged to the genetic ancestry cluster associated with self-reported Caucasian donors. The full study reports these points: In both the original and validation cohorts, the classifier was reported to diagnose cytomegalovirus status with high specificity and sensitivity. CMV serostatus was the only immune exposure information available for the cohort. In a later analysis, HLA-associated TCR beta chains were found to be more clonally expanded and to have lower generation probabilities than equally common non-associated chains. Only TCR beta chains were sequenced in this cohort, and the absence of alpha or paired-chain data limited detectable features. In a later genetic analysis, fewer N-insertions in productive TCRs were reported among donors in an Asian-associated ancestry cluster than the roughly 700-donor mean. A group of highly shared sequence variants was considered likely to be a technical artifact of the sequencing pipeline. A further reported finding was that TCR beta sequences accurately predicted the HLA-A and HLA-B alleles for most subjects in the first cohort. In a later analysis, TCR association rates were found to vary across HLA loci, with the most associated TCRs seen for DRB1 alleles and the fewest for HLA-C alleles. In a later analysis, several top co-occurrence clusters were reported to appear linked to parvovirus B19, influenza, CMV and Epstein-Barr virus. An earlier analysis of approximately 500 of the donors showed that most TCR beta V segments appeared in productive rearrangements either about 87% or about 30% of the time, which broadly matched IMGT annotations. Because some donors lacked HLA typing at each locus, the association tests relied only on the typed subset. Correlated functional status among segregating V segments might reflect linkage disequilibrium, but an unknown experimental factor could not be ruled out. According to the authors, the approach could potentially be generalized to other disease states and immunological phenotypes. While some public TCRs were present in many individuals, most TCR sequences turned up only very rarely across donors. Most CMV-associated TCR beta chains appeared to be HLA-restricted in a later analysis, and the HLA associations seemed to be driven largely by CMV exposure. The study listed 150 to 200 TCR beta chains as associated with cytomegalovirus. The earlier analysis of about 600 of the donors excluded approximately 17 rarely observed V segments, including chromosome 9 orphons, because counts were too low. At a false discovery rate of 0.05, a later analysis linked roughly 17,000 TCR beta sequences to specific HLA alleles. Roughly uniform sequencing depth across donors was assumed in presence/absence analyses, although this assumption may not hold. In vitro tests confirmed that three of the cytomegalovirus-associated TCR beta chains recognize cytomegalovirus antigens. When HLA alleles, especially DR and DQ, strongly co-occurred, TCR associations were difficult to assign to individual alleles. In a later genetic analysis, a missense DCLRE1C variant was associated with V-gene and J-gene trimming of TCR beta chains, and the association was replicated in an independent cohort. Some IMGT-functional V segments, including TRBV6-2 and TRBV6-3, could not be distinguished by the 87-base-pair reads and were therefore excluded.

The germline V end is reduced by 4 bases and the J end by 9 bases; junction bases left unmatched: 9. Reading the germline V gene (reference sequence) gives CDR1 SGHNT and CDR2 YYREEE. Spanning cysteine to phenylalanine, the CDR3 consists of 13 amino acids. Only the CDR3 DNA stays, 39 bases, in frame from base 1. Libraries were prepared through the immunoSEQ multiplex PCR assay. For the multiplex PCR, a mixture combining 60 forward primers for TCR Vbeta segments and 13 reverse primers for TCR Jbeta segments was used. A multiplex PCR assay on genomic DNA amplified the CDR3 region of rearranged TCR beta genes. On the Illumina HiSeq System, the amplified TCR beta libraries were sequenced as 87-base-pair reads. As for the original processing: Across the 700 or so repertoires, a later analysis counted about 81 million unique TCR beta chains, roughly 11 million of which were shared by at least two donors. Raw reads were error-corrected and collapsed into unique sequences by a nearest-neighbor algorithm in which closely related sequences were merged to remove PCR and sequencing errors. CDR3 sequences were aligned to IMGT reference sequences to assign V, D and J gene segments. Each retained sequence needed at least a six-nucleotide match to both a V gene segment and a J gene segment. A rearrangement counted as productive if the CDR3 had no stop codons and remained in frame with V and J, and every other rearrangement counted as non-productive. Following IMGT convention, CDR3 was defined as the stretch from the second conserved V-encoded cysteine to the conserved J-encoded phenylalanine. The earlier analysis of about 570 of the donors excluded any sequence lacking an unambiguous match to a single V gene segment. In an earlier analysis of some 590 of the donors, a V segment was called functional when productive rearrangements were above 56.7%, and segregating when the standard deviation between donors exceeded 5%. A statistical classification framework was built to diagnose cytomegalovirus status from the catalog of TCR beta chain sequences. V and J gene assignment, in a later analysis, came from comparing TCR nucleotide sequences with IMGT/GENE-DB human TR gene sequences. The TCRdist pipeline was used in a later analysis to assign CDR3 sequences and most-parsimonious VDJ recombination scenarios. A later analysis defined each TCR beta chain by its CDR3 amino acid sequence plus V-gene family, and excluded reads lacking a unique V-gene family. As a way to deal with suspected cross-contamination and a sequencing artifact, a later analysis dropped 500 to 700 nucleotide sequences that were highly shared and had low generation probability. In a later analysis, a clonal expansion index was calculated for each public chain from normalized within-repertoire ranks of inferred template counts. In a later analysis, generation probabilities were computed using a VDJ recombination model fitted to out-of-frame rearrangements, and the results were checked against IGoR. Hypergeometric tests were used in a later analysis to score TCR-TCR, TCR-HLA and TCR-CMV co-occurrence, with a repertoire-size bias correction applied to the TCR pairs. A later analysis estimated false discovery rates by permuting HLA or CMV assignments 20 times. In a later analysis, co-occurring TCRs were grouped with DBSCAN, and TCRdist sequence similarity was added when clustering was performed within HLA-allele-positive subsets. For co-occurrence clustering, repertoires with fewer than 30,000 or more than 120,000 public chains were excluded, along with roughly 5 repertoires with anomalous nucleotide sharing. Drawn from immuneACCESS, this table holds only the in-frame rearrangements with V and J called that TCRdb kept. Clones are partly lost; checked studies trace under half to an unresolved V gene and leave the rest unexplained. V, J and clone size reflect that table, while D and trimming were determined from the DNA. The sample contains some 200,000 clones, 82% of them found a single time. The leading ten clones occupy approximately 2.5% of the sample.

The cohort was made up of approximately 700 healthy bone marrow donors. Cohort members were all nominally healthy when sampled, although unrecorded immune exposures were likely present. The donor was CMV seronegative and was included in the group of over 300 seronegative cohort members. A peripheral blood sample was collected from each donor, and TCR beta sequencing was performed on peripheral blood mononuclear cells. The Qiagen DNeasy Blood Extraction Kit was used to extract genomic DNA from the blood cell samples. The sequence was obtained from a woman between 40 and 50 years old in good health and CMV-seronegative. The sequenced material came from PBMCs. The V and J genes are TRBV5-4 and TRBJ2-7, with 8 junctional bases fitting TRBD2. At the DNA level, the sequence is TGTGCCAGCAGCGGCGGACTAGCACTCGGGCAGTACTTC. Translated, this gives CASSGGLALGQYF.